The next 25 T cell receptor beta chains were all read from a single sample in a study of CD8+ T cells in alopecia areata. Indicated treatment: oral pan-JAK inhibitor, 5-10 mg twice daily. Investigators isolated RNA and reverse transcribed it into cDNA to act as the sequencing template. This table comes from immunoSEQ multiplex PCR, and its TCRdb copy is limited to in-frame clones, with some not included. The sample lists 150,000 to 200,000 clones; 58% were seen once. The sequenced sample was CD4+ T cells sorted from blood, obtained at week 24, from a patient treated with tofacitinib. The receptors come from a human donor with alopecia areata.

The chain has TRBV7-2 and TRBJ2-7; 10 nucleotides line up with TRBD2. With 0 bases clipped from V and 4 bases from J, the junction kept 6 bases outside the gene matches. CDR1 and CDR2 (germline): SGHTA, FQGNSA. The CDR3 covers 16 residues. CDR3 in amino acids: CASSLASSGSPYEQYF. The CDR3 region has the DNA TGTGCCAGCAGCTTAGCTTCTAGCGGGAGCCCATACGAGCAGTACTTC.

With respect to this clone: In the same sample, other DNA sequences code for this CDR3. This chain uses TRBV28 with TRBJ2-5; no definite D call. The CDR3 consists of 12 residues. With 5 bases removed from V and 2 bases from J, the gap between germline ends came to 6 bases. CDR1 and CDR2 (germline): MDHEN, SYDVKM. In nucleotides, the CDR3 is TGTGCCAGCAGTCCCTGGCAAGAGACCCAGTACTTC. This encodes CASSPWQETQYF.

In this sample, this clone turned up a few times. CDR3 nucleotide sequence: TGTGCCAGCAGTTCCGGGGTAGCGGGGAACAATGAGCAGTTCTTC. Translated, it gives CASSSGVAGNNEQFF. The chain uses TRBV28 and TRBJ2-1, with 8 bases fitting TRBD2. The CDR3 contains 15 residues. The V and J ends lost 4 bases and 5 bases, in that order; junction bases with no gene match: 7. Germline V gene data show CDR1 as MDHEN and CDR2 as SYDVKM.

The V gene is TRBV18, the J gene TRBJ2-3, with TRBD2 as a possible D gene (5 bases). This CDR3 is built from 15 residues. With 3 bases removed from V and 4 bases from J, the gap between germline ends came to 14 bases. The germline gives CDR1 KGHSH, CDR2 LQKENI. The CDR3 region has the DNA TGTGCCAGCTCACCCAGGACTGCCCCCGCAGATACGCAGTATTTT. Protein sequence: CASSPRTAPADTQYF.

CDR3 bases: TGTGCCAGCAGCCGACTAGCGGGAGTGAACATTCAGTACTTC. It translates to CASSRLAGVNIQYF. The chain has TRBV7-2 and TRBJ2-4; 12 bases agree with TRBD2. With 5 bases clipped from V and 7 bases from J, the junction kept 3 bases outside the gene matches. There are 14 residues in the CDR3. The germline gives CDR1 SGHTA, CDR2 FQGNSA.

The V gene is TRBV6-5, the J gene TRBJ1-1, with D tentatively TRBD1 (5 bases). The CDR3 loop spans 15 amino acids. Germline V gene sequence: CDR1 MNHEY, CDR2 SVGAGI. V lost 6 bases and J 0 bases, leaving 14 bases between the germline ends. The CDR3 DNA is TGTGCCAGCAGGAAATCAGGGATTATGAACACTGAAGCTTTCTTT. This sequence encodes CASRKSGIMNTEAFF.

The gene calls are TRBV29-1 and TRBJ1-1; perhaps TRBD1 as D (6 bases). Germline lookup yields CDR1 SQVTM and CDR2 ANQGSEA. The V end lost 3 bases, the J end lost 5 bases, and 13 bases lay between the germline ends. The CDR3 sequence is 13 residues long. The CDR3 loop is CSVDRGVGTEAFF. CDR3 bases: TGCAGCGTTGACAGGGGAGTAGGGACTGAAGCTTTCTTT.

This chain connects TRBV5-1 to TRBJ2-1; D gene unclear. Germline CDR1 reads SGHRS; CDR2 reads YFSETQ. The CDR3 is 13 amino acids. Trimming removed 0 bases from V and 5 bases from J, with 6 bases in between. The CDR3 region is CASSLGFDNEQFF. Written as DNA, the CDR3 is TGCGCCAGCAGCTTGGGCTTCGACAATGAGCAGTTCTTC. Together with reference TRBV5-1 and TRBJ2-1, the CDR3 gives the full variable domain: KAGVTQTPRYLIKTRGQQVTLSCSPISGHRSVSWYQQTPGQGLQFLFEYFSETQRNKGNFPGRFSGRQFSNSRSEMNVSTLELGDSALYLCASSLGFDNEQFFGPGTRLTVL.

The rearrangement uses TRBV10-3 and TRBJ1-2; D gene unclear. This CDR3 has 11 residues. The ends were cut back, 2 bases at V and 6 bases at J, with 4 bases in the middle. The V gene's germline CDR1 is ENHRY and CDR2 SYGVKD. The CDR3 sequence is CAISEVNGYTF. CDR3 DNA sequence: TGTGCCATCAGTGAGGTGAATGGCTACACCTTC.

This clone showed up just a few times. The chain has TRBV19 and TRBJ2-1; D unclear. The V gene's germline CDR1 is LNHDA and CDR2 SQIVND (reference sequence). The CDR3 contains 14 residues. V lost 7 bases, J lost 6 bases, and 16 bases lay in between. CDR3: CASNPRWVGNEQFF. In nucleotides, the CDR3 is TGTGCCAGTAACCCCAGGTGGGTGGGCAATGAGCAGTTCTTC. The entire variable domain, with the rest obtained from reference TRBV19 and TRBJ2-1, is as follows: DGGITQSPKYLFRKEGQNVTLSCEQNLNHDAMYWYRQDPGQGLRLIYYSQIVNDFQKGDIAEGYSVSREKKESFPLTVTSAQKNPTAFYLCASNPRWVGNEQFFGPGTRLTVL.

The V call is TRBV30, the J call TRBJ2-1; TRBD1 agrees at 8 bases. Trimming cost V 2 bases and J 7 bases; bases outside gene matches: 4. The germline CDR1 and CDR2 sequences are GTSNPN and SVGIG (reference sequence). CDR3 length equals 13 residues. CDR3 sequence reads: CAWSPNRGNEQFF. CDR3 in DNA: TGTGCCTGGAGTCCGAACAGGGGGAATGAGCAGTTCTTC.

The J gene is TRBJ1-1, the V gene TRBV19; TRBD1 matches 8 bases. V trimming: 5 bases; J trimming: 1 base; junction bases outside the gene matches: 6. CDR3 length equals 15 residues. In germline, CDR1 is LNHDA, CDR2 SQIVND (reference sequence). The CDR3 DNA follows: TGTGCCAGTAGTTCTCCAGGGACAGGGAACACTGAAGCTTTCTTT. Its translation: CASSSPGTGNTEAFF.

The chain's CDR3 is CASRLGTELGYTF. The CDR3, as DNA: TGCGCCAGCCGGTTGGGGACAGAGCTCGGCTACACCTTC. The rearrangement uses TRBV5-1 and TRBJ1-2, with TRBD1 identical over 7 bases. The CDR3 is made up of 13 amino acids. Germline V gene sequence: CDR1 SGHRS, CDR2 YFSETQ. V was pared by 7 bases and J by 8 bases, with 11 bases of the junction left unmatched.

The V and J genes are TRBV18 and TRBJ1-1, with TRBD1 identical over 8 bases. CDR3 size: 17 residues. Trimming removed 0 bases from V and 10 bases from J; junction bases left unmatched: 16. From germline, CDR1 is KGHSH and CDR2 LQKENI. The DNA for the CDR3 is TGTGCCAGCTCACCACCGAATTTGGCAGGGGGCTCCCTGGGAGCTTTCTTT. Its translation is CASSPPNLAGGSLGAFF. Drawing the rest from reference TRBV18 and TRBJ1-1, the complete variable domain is NAGVMQNPRHLVRRRGQEARLRCSPMKGHSHVYWYRQLPEEGLKFMVYLQKENIIDESGMPKERFSAEFPKEGPSILRIQQVVRGDSAAYFCASSPPNLAGGSLGAFFGQGTRLTVV.

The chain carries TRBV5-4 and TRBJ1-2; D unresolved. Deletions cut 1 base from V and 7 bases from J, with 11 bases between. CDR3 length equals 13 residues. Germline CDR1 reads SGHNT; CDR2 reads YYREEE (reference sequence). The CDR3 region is CASSLLSFSGYTF. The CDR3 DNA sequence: TGTGCCAGCAGCTTGTTATCTTTCTCTGGCTACACCTTC.

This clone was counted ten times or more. CDR3 sequence: CASSQDRGREQYF. CDR3 DNA: TGCGCCAGCAGCCAAGACCGGGGGCGCGAGCAGTACTTC. The rearrangement uses TRBV4-3 and TRBJ2-7; D possibly matches TRBD1 or TRBD2 (6 bases each). Trimming left V 0 bases short and J 6 bases short, with 9 bases between. Germline CDR1 reads LGHNA; CDR2 reads YSLEER. The CDR3 sequence is 13 residues long.

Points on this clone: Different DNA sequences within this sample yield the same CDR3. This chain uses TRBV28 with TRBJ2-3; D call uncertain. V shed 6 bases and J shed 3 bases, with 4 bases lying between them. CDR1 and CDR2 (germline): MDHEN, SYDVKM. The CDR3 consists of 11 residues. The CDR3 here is CASRRTDTQYF. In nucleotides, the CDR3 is TGTGCCAGCAGGCGAACAGATACGCAGTATTTT. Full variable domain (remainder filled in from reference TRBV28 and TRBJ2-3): DVKVTQSSRYLVKRTGEKVFLECVQDMDHENMFWYRQDPGLGLRLIYFSYDVKMKEKGDIPEGYSVSREKKERFSLILESASTNQTSMYLCASRRTDTQYFGPGTRLTVL.

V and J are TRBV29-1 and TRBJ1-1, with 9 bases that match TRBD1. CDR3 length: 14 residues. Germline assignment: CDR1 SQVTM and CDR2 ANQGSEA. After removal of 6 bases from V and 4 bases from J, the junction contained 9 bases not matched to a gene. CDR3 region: CSVLGTGYATEAFF. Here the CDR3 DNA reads TGCAGCGTCCTCGGGACAGGGTATGCCACTGAAGCTTTCTTT.

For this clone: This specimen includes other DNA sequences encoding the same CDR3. CDR3 protein: CASSLSGGSYNEQFF. In DNA form, the CDR3 reads TGTGCCAGCAGCTTAAGCGGGGGGAGTTACAATGAGCAGTTCTTC. The gene calls are TRBV7-2 and TRBJ2-1, with 9 bases fitting TRBD2. Germline V CDR1 and CDR2: SGHTA, FQGNSA. The CDR3 loop spans 15 amino acids. J was trimmed by 4 bases and V by 2 bases; bases with no gene match: 3.

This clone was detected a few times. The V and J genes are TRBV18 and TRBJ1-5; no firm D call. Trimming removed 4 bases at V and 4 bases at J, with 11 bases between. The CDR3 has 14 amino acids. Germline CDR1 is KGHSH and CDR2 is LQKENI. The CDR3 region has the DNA TGTGCCAGCTCACGTGGGCAGGAAAATCAGCCCCAGCATTTT. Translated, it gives CASSRGQENQPQHF.

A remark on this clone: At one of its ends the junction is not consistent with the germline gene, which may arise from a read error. CDR3 protein: CASTVGIGSGELFF. CDR3 bases: TGTGCCAGCACCGTAGGAATCGGGTCCGGGGAGCTGTTTTTT. The chain joins TRBV9 to TRBJ2-2; D is unclear. Germline CDR1 is SGDLS and CDR2 is YYNGEE. CDR3 size: 14 residues.

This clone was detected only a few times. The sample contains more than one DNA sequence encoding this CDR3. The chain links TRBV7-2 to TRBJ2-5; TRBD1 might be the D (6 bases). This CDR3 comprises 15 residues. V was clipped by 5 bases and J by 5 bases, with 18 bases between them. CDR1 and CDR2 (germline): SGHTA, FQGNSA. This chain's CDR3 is CASSQRQGGQETQYF. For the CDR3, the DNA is TGTGCCAGCAGCCAAAGGCAAGGGGGTCAGGAGACCCAGTACTTC.

CDR3 protein: CATVASRQGNEQFF. As DNA, the CDR3 is TGCGCCACCGTCGCGTCACGGCAGGGTAATGAGCAGTTCTTC. This chain links TRBV5-1 with TRBJ2-1; D is possibly TRBD1 (5 bases). The CDR3 has 14 residues. Germline V gene lookup returns CDR1 SGHRS and CDR2 YFSETQ. With 9 bases removed from V and 7 bases from J, the gap between germline ends came to 20 bases.

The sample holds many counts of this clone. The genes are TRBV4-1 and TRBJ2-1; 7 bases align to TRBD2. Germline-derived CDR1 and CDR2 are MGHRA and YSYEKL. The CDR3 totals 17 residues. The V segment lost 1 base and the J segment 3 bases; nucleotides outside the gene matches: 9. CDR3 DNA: TGCGCCAGCAGCCAAGGTGTACTAGCGAAATTCTACAATGAGCAGTTCTTC. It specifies CASSQGVLAKFYNEQFF.

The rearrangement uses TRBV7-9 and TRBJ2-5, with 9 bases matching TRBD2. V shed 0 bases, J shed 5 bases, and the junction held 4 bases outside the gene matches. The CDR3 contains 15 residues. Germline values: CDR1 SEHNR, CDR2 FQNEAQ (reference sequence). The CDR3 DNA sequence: TGTGCCAGCAGCTTAGCGGTAGCGGGAGTGGAGACCCAGTACTTC. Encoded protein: CASSLAVAGVETQYF.